A selection of T cell receptor beta chains follows, all from one sample in a study of T cells in localized non-small cell lung cancer. This table comes from immunoSEQ multiplex PCR, and its TCRdb copy is limited to in-frame clones, with some not included. The table shows 65,000 to 95,000 clones, with roughly 75% occurring only once. Specimen: PBMCs, collected before any cancer treatment. These receptors all come from a man aged 35 to 69 with stage II squamous cell lung carcinoma. Both conserved end residues are part of each CDR3. D genes are given only for firm matches. Clone size, where shown, is once, few, many, or a class for clones that have expanded.

j_call cdr3_length clone_size v_call d_call cdr3_aa cdr3_nt
TRBJ2-1 14 - TRBV5-1 TRBD1 CASADRGGGNEQFF TGCGCCAGCGCGGACAGGGGGGGTGGCAATGAGCAGTTCTTC
TRBJ1-4 15 - TRBV4-3 - CASSPRYRTEEKLFF TGCGCCAGCAGCCCGAGATATCGGACGGAGGAAAAACTGTTTTTT
TRBJ1-6 15 - TRBV28 - CASSRLTGGNSPLHF TGTGCCAGCAGCCGCCTGACAGGAGGAAATTCACCCCTCCACTTT
TRBJ2-3 14 - TRBV5-1 - CASSSDTGTDTQYF TGCGCCAGCAGCTCGGACACTGGCACAGATACGCAGTATTTT
TRBJ1-6 14 - TRBV7-3 - CASSSTGNNSPLHF TGTGCCAGCAGCTCGACAGGAAATAATTCACCCCTCCACTTT
TRBJ1-5 13 - TRBV6-6 - CASSYSGIQPQHF TGTGCCAGCAGTTACTCGGGGATTCAGCCCCAGCATTTT
TRBJ1-1 13 - TRBV28 - CASIGAVPTEAFF TGTGCCAGCATAGGGGCGGTTCCCACTGAAGCTTTCTTT
TRBJ2-6 15 - TRBV7-9 - CASSFGISGANVLTF TGTGCCAGCAGCTTTGGAATCTCTGGGGCCAACGTCCTGACTTTC
TRBJ1-2 12 - TRBV6-6 - CASSRQADGYTF TGTGCCAGCAGCCGACAGGCAGATGGCTACACCTTC
TRBJ1-2 12 - TRBV28 - CASSLGSYGYTF TGTGCCAGCAGTTTAGGGTCCTATGGCTACACCTTC
TRBJ1-1 19 - TRBV7-9 TRBD1 CASSLIRDRAGVSATEAFF TGTGCCAGCAGCTTAATCCGGGACAGGGCCGGGGTTTCGGCGACTGAAGCTTTCTTT
TRBJ1-2 14 - TRBV10-3 - CAIRAGGSNYGYTF TGTGCCATCAGGGCCGGGGGTAGCAACTATGGCTACACCTTC
TRBJ2-5 17 - TRBV9 - CASSVEWGGRREETQYF TGTGCCAGCAGCGTAGAATGGGGAGGCAGGCGAGAAGAGACCCAGTACTTC
TRBJ2-1 13 - TRBV9 - CASSQSSYNEQFF TGTGCCAGCAGCCAAAGCTCCTACAATGAGCAGTTCTTC
TRBJ1-1 15 - TRBV5-6 TRBD1 CASSILDRAGTEAFF TGTGCCAGCAGTATCCTCGACAGGGCCGGAACTGAAGCTTTCTTT
TRBJ2-2 19 - TRBV5-1 TRBD1 CASSSPAGGQGVNTGELFF TGCGCCAGCAGCTCACCCGCTGGGGGACAGGGGGTTAACACCGGGGAGCTGTTTTTT
TRBJ2-1 14 - TRBV28 TRBD1 CASSLGQGRNEQFF TGTGCCAGCAGTTTGGGACAGGGTAGGAATGAGCAGTTCTTC
TRBJ2-3 13 - TRBV11-2 - CASSLTRLGTQYF TGTGCCAGCAGCCTGACTCGGCTCGGTACGCAGTATTTT
TRBJ2-1 12 - TRBV6-1 - CASSEIAPEQFF TGTGCCAGCAGTGAGATAGCGCCTGAGCAGTTCTTC
TRBJ2-5 18 once TRBV5-5 TRBD1 CASSLGPRRGQGEETQYF TGTGCCAGCAGCTTGGGACCAAGACGGGGACAGGGGGAAGAGACCCAGTACTTC
TRBJ1-5 12 few TRBV28 - CASNLGNQPQHF TGTGCCAGCAACTTGGGCAATCAGCCCCAGCATTTT
TRBJ1-4 15 once TRBV5-8 - CASSPPRFSNEKLFF TGTGCCAGCAGCCCCCCCCGCTTTTCTAATGAAAAACTGTTTTTT
TRBJ2-2 15 - TRBV7-7 TRBD1 CASSVATGGTGELFF TGTGCTAGCAGCGTCGCGACAGGGGGGACCGGGGAGCTGTTTTTT
TRBJ2-1 15 - TRBV28 TRBD1 CASSAGDSSYNEQFF TGTGCCAGCAGCGCCGGGGACAGCTCCTACAATGAGCAGTTCTTC
TRBJ2-1 17 - TRBV7-7 - CASSLGASDYTRNEQFF TGTGCTAGCAGCTTAGGGGCTAGCGACTACACTCGTAATGAGCAGTTCTTC
TRBJ1-3 13 - TRBV29-1 TRBD1 CSVRRTGGNTIYF TGCAGCGTGCGGAGGACAGGCGGAAACACCATATATTTT
TRBJ2-7 15 - TRBV2 - CASSPQVTQGGEQYF TGTGCCAGCAGTCCACAGGTCACCCAAGGGGGGGAGCAGTACTTC
TRBJ2-2 14 - TRBV7-8 - CASSFNRGIGELFF TGTGCCAGCAGCTTCAATAGGGGAATCGGGGAGCTGTTTTTT
TRBJ2-1 14 - TRBV11-2 - CASSLATYYNEQFF TGTGCCAGCAGCTTAGCTACCTATTACAATGAGCAGTTCTTC
TRBJ1-4 19 once TRBV28 - CASSTFRVREGRTNEKLFF TGTGCCAGCAGTACCTTTAGGGTTCGAGAGGGCCGAACTAATGAAAAACTGTTTTTT
TRBJ1-4 15 few TRBV11-2 TRBD1 CASSQWGQGAEKLFF TGTGCCAGCAGCCAATGGGGACAGGGGGCTGAAAAACTGTTTTTT
TRBJ2-5 14 - TRBV28 - CASSPRGAEETQYF TGTGCCAGCAGCCCCCGCGGGGCCGAAGAGACCCAGTACTTC
TRBJ2-1 12 - TRBV2 - CASRLVEHEQFF TGTGCCAGCAGACTAGTGGAGCATGAGCAGTTCTTC
TRBJ2-1 12 - TRBV28 - CASSLNQEKPFF TGTGCCAGCAGTTTAAATCAGGAAAAACCGTTCTTC
TRBJ1-1 15 - TRBV28 - CASREVRAVNTEAFF TGTGCCAGCAGGGAAGTGCGGGCCGTTAACACTGAAGCTTTCTTT
TRBJ1-5 12 - TRBV5-4 - CASSLDIGSQHF TGTGCCAGCAGCCTCGATATTGGGTCCCAGCATTTT
TRBJ2-5 18 - TRBV7-9 TRBD2 CASSPKKTLAGGQETQYF TGTGCCAGCAGCCCAAAAAAAACCCTAGCGGGAGGCCAAGAGACCCAGTACTTC
TRBJ2-1 13 - TRBV7-2 - CASSLDLRNEQFF TGTGCCAGCAGCTTAGATTTGAGAAATGAGCAGTTCTTC
TRBJ2-1 15 - TRBV2 TRBD2 CASSRAGGSYNEQFF TGTGCCAGCAGTCGAGCGGGGGGCTCCTACAATGAGCAGTTCTTC
TRBJ2-3 14 - TRBV6-1 - CASRPGPASDTQYF TGTGCCAGCCGCCCTGGGCCTGCCTCAGATACGCAGTATTTT
TRBJ2-5 14 - TRBV27 - CASSPTGFLETQYF TGTGCCAGCAGTCCTACAGGGTTTTTGGAGACCCAGTACTTC
TRBJ2-1 11 - TRBV30 TRBD2 CAWNRAERGFF TGTGCCTGGAATAGGGCTGAGCGGGGTTTCTTC
TRBJ1-1 11 - TRBV18 - CASSANTEAFF TGTGCCAGCTCAGCAAACACTGAAGCTTTCTTT
TRBJ2-5 14 - TRBV6-5 - CASSYGGVGETQYF TGTGCCAGCAGTTACGGCGGGGTTGGGGAGACCCAGTACTTC
TRBJ2-7 15 once TRBV15 - CATSRGGQASYEQYF TGTGCCACCAGCAGAGGAGGGCAGGCCTCCTACGAGCAGTACTTC
TRBJ2-1 14 - TRBV4-1 TRBD1 CASSQEGTESEQFF TGCGCCAGCAGCCAAGAGGGGACAGAGAGTGAGCAGTTCTTC
TRBJ1-5 15 - TRBV18 - CASSPAGYSNQPQHF TGTGCCAGCTCACCCGCTGGGTATAGCAATCAGCCCCAGCATTTT
TRBJ2-3 14 - TRBV18 - CASSPGGSTDTQYF TGTGCCAGCTCACCAGGGGGATCAACAGATACGCAGTATTTT
TRBJ2-1 12 - TRBV18 - CASSSDGNEQFF TGTGCCAGCTCTTCCGACGGGAATGAGCAGTTCTTC
TRBJ2-7 12 - TRBV7-7 - CASSPNTYEQYF TGTGCTAGCAGCCCTAACACCTACGAGCAGTACTTC
TRBJ2-6 18 - TRBV2 - CASSEASAGSSGANVLTF TGTGCCAGCAGTGAAGCCTCCGCAGGTAGCTCTGGGGCCAACGTCCTGACTTTC
TRBJ2-1 18 - TRBV5-1 TRBD2 CASSLGLAGGGAYNEQFF TGCGCCAGCAGCTTGGGGCTAGCGGGAGGGGGGGCCTACAATGAGCAGTTCTTC
TRBJ2-5 15 - TRBV5-1 TRBD2 CASSLTSGEGETQYF TGCGCCAGCAGCTTGACTAGCGGGGAGGGGGAGACCCAGTACTTC
TRBJ1-3 16 - TRBV19 - CATGSQAKLAGNTIYF TGTGCCACCGGATCCCAGGCGAAGCTTGCTGGAAACACCATATATTTT